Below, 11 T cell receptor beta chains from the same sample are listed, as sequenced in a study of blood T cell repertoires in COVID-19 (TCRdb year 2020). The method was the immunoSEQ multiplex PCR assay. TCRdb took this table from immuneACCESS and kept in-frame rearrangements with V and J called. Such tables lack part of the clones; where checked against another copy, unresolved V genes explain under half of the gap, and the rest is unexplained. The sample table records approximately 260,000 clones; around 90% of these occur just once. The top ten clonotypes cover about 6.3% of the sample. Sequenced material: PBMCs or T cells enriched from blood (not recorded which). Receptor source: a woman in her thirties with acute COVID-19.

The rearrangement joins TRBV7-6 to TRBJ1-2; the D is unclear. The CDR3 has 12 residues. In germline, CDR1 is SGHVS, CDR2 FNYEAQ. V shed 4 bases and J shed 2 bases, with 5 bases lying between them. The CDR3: CASSYSNYGYTF. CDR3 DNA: TGTGCCAGCAGCTACTCCAACTATGGCTACACCTTC. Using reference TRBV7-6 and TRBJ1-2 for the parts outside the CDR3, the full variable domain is GAGVSQSPRYKVTKRGQDVALRCDPISGHVSLYWYRQALGQGPEFLTYFNYEAQQDKSGLPNDRFSAERPEGSISTLTIQRTEQRDSAMYRCASSYSNYGYTFGSGTRLTVV.

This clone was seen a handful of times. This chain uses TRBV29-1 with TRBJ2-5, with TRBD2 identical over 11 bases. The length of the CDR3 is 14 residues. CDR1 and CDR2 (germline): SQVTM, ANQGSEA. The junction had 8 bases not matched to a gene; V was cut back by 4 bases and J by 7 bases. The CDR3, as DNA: TGCAGCGTTGTCCGCACTAGCGGGGGAGCGACCCAGTACTTC. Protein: CSVVRTSGGATQYF.

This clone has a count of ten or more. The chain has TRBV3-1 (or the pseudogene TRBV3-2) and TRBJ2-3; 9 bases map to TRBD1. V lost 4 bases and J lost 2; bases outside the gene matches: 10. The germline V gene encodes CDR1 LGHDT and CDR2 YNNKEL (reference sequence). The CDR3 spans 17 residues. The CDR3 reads CASSPSRDRDHTDTQYF. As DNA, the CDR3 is TGTGCCAGCAGCCCGTCCCGGGACAGGGATCACACAGATACGCAGTATTTT.

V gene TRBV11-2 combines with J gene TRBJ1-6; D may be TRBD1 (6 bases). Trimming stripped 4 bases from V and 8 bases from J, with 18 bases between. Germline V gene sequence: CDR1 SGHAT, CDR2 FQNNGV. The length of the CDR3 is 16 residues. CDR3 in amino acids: CASSSPWGLSDSPLHF. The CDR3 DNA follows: TGTGCCAGCAGCTCCCCCTGGGGGCTCAGTGATTCACCCCTCCACTTT.

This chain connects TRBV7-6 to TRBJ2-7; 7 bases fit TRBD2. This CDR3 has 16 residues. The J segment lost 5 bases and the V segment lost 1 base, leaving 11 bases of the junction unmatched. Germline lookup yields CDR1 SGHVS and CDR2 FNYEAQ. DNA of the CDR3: TGTGCCAGCAGCTTAGGGCCCGGCGGGAGTACGGACGAGCAGTACTTC. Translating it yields CASSLGPGGSTDEQYF.

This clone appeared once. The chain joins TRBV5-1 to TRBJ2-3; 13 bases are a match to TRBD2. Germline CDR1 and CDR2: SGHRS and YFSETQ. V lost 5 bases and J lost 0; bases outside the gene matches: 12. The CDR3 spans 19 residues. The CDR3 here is CASSLTGGTSGTSTDTQYF. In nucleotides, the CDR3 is TGCGCCAGCAGTCTCACAGGGGGGACTAGCGGGACGAGCACAGATACGCAGTATTTT.

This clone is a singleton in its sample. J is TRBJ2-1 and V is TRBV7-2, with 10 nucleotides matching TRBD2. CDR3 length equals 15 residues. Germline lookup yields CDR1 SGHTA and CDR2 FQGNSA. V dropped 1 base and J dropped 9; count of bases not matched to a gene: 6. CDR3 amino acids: CASSLVAGGWGEQFF. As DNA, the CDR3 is TGTGCCAGCAGCTTAGTAGCGGGAGGTTGGGGTGAGCAGTTCTTC. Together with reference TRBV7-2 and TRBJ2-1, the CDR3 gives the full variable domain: GAGVSQSPSNKVTEKGKDVELRCDPISGHTALYWYRQSLGQGLEFLIYFQGNSAPDKSGLPSDRFSAERTGGSVSTLTIQRTQQEDSAVYLCASSLVAGGWGEQFFGPGTRLTVL.

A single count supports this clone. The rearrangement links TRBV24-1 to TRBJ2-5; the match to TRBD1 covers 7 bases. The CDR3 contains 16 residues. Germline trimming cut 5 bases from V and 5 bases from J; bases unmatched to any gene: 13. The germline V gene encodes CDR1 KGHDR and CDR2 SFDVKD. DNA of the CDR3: TGTGCCACCAGTGGCCATGTAGGGGGCGTCATGGAGACCCAGTACTTC. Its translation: CATSGHVGGVMETQYF.

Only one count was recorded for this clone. In nucleotides, the CDR3 is TGTGCCACCAGTGATTCGATGCAGGGGGTTCAAACCAACGAGCAGTACTTC. Translating gives CATSDSMQGVQTNEQYF. This chain joins TRBV24-1 and TRBJ2-7; the match to TRBD1 covers 7 bases. CDR1 and CDR2 (germline): KGHDR, SFDVKD. The V and J ends lost 2 bases and 5 bases, in that order; junction bases with no gene match: 14. The CDR3 length is 17 residues.

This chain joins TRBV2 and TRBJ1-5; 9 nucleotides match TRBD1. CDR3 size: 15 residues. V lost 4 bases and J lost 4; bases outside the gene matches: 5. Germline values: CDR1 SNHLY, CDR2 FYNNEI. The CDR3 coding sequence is TGTGCCAGCAGTGGGTCGGGACAGGGTAATCAGCCCCAGCATTTT. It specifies CASSGSGQGNQPQHF.

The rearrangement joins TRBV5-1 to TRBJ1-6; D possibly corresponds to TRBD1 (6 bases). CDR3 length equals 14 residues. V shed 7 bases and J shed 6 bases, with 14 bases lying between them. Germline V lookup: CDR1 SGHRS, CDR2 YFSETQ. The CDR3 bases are TGCGCCAGCGCTCGGACAGCGACTAATTCACCCCTCCACTTT. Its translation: CASARTATNSPLHF.